This passage covers 19 T cell receptor beta chains from one sample sequenced in a study of identical twins (dated by TCRdb to the mid-2010s). Receptors were amplified or captured by 5' RACE. The sequencing machine was an Illumina HiSeq 2000. TCRdb trimmed the raw reads at Q25, called clones with MiXCR and kept productive beta chains. Each entry is one CDR3 protein sequence, shown with its most common DNA and genes. Here the sample has over 500,000 distinct CDR3 sequences; roughly a fifth occur a single time. The biggest ten clones account for 0.91% of the sample. This sample also appeared in a second study, on T cells expressing NK-cell markers.

The sample was CD4+ T cells sorted from blood. The receptors here all came from a woman aged 18-35 years in good health.

This clonotype was observed a handful of times. The chain employs TRBV7-9 and TRBJ2-1; 10 nucleotides agree with TRBD2. V shed 5 bases, J shed 7 bases, and the junction held 8 bases outside the gene matches. This CDR3 spans 15 amino acids. Germline V gives CDR1 SEHNR, CDR2 FQNEAQ (reference sequence). CDR3 DNA sequence: TGTGCCAGCAGCACTCAAGCGGGAGGGGGAAATGAGCAGTTCTTC. It specifies CASSTQAGGGNEQFF.

The chain couples TRBV9 to TRBJ2-4; TRBD2 is a possible D gene (6 bases). Germline V CDR1 and CDR2: SGDLS, YYNGEE. With 0 bases removed from V and 0 bases from J, the gap between germline ends came to 10 bases. The CDR3 consists of 16 residues. The CDR3 DNA is TGTGCCAGCAGCGTAGGGGGGGATCTAGCCAAAAACATTCAGTACTTC. It codes for CASSVGGDLAKNIQYF.

The rearrangement joins TRBV6-6 to TRBJ1-2; D perhaps matches TRBD1 (6 bases). The CDR3 totals 13 residues. V was trimmed by 5 bases and J by 6 bases, leaving 13 bases between them. Germline loops: CDR1 MNHNY, CDR2 SVGAGI (reference sequence). CDR3 sequence (DNA): TGTGCCAGCAGTCTCCGGACAGACAATGGCTACACCTTC. Its translation: CASSLRTDNGYTF.

This clonotype was recorded a few times. The chain combines TRBV7-9 with TRBJ2-5, with D perhaps matching TRBD1 or TRBD2 (5 bases each). The V end lost 7 bases, the J end lost 2 bases, and 20 bases lay between the germline ends. The germline V gene has CDR1 SEHNR and CDR2 FQNEAQ (reference sequence). The CDR3 contains 16 residues. CDR3 residues: CASTPLPGREQETQYF. The DNA of the CDR3 is TGTGCCAGCACCCCTCTCCCAGGGAGAGAACAAGAGACCCAGTACTTC.

The chain links TRBV6-1 to TRBJ1-1; D gene uncertain. V lost 3 bases, J lost 1 base, and 9 bases lay in between. Germline V gives CDR1 MNHNS, CDR2 SASEGT. The CDR3 spans 14 residues. CDR3: CASSDDRGNTEAFF. As DNA, the CDR3 is TGTGCCAGCAGTGATGATCGAGGGAACACTGAAGCTTTCTTT.

The chain joins TRBV19 to TRBJ2-7; D may correspond to TRBD1 or TRBD2 (5 bases each). This CDR3 is built from 15 residues. Germline V CDR1 and CDR2: LNHDA, SQIVND (reference sequence). The germline V and J ends were trimmed by 5 bases and 2 bases, with 16 bases remaining between them. The CDR3 DNA sequence: TGTGCCAGTAGTCCAGGAAGAGGGGACGCCTACGAGCAGTACTTC. Amino acid sequence: CASSPGRGDAYEQYF. Based on the CDR3 plus reference TRBV19 and TRBJ2-7, the full variable domain is DGGITQSPKYLFRKEGQNVTLSCEQNLNHDAMYWYRQDPGQGLRLIYYSQIVNDFQKGDIAEGYSVSREKKESFPLTVTSAQKNPTAFYLCASSPGRGDAYEQYFGPGTRLTVT.

This clonotype showed up just a few times. V usage is TRBV20-1 and J usage is TRBJ1-5; tentative D call: TRBD1 (5 bases). The CDR3 length is 13 residues. Germline V gives CDR1 DFQATT, CDR2 SNEGSKA (reference sequence). V was cut by 3 bases and J by 7 bases, with 13 bases left in between. The CDR3 nucleotides are TGCAGTGCTAGGGCAGGGCCGGGGCAGCCCCAGCATTTT. It codes for CSARAGPGQPQHF.

The chain combines TRBV19 with TRBJ2-3; tentatively, D is TRBD2 (5 bases). This CDR3 spans 16 amino acids. Germline assignment: CDR1 LNHDA and CDR2 SQIVND (reference sequence). V was pared by 3 bases and J by 4 bases, with 17 bases between. CDR3 sequence: CASSMLMLARADTQYF. CDR3 nucleotide sequence: TGTGCCAGTAGTATGTTGATGCTAGCCCGGGCAGATACGCAGTATTTT.

The chain couples TRBV20-1 to TRBJ1-5; D remains ambiguous. V lost 0 bases and J lost 8, with 14 bases in between. CDR1 DFQATT and CDR2 SNEGSKA come from the germline V gene (reference sequence). The CDR3 is 14 residues long. This CDR3 is CSAREGFSAEPQHF. CDR3 bases: TGCAGTGCTAGAGAGGGGTTTAGTGCGGAGCCCCAGCATTTT.

The V call is TRBV4-3, the J call TRBJ2-2, with D perhaps TRBD1 or TRBD2 (5 bases each). This CDR3 is built from 15 residues. Germline CDR1 reads LGHNA; CDR2 reads YSLEER. The V and J ends lost 3 bases and 5 bases respectively, with 13 bases between them. CDR3 DNA: TGCGCCAGCAGCCAGGGACCCACGAGGACCGGGGAGCTGTTTTTT. Translation: CASSQGPTRTGELFF.

The rearrangement uses TRBV3-1 and TRBJ1-5; D unresolved. Trimming took 3 bases from V and 7 from J, leaving 7 bases between them. The germline CDR1 and CDR2 sequences are LGHDT and YNNKEL (reference sequence). This CDR3 contains 12 residues. DNA of the CDR3: TGTGCCAGCAGCCACCCCGGGCAGCCCCAGCATTTT. Amino acid sequence: CASSHPGQPQHF.

The J gene is TRBJ2-7, the V gene TRBV5-1; TRBD1 matches at 11 bases. The germline V gene has CDR1 SGHRS and CDR2 YFSETQ. This CDR3 is built from 17 residues. J was trimmed by 4 bases and V by 0 bases; bases with no gene match: 9. In DNA, the CDR3 is TGCGCCAGCAGCTTGGTCGTTTGGGGGACAGGGGGTTACGAGCAGTACTTC. Translated, it gives CASSLVVWGTGGYEQYF.

This clonotype was found a few times. The gene calls are TRBV11-1 and TRBJ2-2; D unclear. Germline V lookup: CDR1 SGHAT, CDR2 FQDESV (reference sequence). The germline V and J ends were trimmed by 4 bases and 1 base, with 19 bases remaining between them. The CDR3 extends over 18 amino acids. The CDR3 region is CASSSRPGYGLNTGELFF. The CDR3 coding sequence is TGTGCCAGCAGCTCAAGACCAGGCTACGGCTTGAACACCGGGGAGCTGTTTTTT.

Here the CDR3 DNA reads TGTGCCAGCAGCCATAGGACTAGGCGGGGCGAGCAGTACTTC. Residues: CASSHRTRRGEQYF. The chain is built from TRBV3-1 and TRBJ2-7; 7 positions agree with TRBD2. This CDR3 contains 14 residues. The germline CDR1 and CDR2 sequences are LGHDT and YNNKEL (reference sequence). Unmatched junction bases numbered 8, after V lost 3 bases and J lost 6 bases.

This clonotype was found a few times. The gene calls are TRBV6-2 or TRBV6-3 and TRBJ2-7; D gene ambiguous. CDR1 MNHEY and CDR2 SVGEGT come from the germline V gene. V gave up 5 bases and J gave up 4 bases, with 15 bases separating them. CDR3 length equals 14 residues. The CDR3 reads CASSPIPTVYEQYF. DNA of the CDR3: TGTGCCAGCAGTCCAATCCCTACCGTTTACGAGCAGTACTTC.

This rearrangement joins TRBV20-1 to TRBJ2-7; perhaps TRBD2 as D (5 bases). Germline V CDR1 and CDR2: DFQATT, SNEGSKA (reference sequence). The CDR3 totals 12 residues. V gave up 3 bases and J gave up 0 bases, with 6 bases separating them. CDR3 sequence: CSASGVSYEQYF. CDR3 in DNA: TGCAGTGCTAGCGGGGTCTCCTACGAGCAGTACTTC.

The genes are TRBV5-6 and TRBJ2-2, with D perhaps assigned TRBD1 or TRBD2 (5 bases each). The ends were cut back, 0 bases at V and 13 bases at J, with 13 bases in the middle. The CDR3 length is 13 residues. The germline V gene has CDR1 SGHDT and CDR2 YYEEEE. CDR3 residues: CASSLALGARLFF. Here the CDR3 DNA reads TGTGCCAGCAGCTTGGCCCTCGGGGCGAGGCTGTTTTTT.

This clonotype was detected ten times or more. The chain uses TRBV12-3 or TRBV12-4 and TRBJ1-2; D gene ambiguous. V dropped 7 bases and J dropped 4 bases, with 16 bases sitting between them. The CDR3 has 14 amino acids. This CDR3 reads CASTLPGLLYGYTF. In DNA, the CDR3 is TGTGCCAGCACCCTTCCGGGCCTCCTCTATGGCTACACCTTC.

V and J are TRBV5-1 and TRBJ2-5; 9 bases fit TRBD1. Germline CDR1 is SGHRS and CDR2 is YFSETQ. The CDR3 consists of 15 residues. With V trimmed by 3 bases and J by 5 bases, 8 bases remained unmatched. The CDR3, as DNA: TGCGCCAGCAGCTCATTTGGGACAGGGAGGGAGACCCAGTACTTC. Translating gives CASSSFGTGRETQYF.